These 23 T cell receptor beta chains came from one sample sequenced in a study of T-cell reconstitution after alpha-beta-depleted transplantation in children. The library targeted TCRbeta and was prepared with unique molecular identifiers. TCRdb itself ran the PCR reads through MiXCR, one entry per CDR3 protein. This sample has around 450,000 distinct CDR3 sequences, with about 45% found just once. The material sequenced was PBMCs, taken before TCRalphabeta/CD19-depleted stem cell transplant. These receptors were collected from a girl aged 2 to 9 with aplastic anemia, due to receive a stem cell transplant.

The CDR3 region has the DNA TGTGCCAGCAGTCTACGGGACAGGAGAGATCAGCAGTACTTC. The encoded protein is CASSLRDRRDQQYF. The chain recombines TRBV6-5 with TRBJ2-7; TRBD1 agrees at 8 bases. Germline assignment: CDR1 MNHEY and CDR2 SVGAGI. The V gene end was trimmed by 5 bases and the J gene end by 8 bases; junction bases not matched to a gene: 11. This CDR3 spans 14 amino acids.

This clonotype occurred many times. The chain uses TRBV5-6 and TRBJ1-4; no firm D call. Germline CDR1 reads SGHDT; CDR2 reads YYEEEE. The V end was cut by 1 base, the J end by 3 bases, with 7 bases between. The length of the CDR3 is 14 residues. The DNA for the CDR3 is TGTGCCAGCAGCTTGAGGACGGCTAATGAAAAACTGTTTTTT. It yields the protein CASSLRTANEKLFF.

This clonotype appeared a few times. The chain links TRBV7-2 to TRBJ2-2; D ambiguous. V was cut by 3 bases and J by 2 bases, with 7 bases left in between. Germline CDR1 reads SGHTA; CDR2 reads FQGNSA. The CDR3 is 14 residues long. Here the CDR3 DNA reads TGTGCCAGCAGCTTCGACCCCAACACCGGGGAGCTGTTTTTT. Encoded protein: CASSFDPNTGELFF.

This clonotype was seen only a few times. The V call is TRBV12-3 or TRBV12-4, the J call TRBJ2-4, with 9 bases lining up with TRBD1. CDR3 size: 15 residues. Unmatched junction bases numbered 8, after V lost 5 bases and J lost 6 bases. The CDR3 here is CASSASGTGLNIQYF. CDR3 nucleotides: TGTGCCAGCAGTGCCTCCGGGACAGGGCTAAACATTCAGTACTTC.

The CDR3 is CASSYDAGITDTQYF. In DNA, the CDR3 is TGTGCCAGCAGCTATGATGCGGGGATCACAGATACGCAGTATTTT. The chain links TRBV7-3 to TRBJ2-3; D perhaps matches TRBD2 (6 bases). The CDR3 totals 15 residues. Germline V CDR1 and CDR2: SGHTA, FQGTGA. Deletions cut 4 bases from V and 2 bases from J, with 13 bases between.

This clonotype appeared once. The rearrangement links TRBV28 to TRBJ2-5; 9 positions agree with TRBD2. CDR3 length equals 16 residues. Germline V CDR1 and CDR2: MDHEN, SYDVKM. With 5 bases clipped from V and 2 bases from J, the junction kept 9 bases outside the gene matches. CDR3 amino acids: CASSPPRGGLQETQYF. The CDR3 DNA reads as TGTGCCAGCAGTCCTCCGCGGGGGGGTCTACAAGAGACCCAGTACTTC.

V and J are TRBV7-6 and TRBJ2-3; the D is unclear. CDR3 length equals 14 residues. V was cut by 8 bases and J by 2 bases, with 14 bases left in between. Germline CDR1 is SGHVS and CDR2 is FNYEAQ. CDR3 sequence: CASSRYPTTDTQYF. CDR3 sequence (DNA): TGTGCCAGCTCCAGATACCCTACCACAGATACGCAGTATTTT.

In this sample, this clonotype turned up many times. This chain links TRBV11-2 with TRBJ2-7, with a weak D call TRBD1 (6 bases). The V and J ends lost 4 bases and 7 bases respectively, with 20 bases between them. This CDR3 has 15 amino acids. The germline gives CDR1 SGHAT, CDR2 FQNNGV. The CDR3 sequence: CASSSTTGSSGEQYF. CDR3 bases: TGTGCCAGCAGCTCGACGACAGGTTCCTCGGGAGAGCAGTACTTC.

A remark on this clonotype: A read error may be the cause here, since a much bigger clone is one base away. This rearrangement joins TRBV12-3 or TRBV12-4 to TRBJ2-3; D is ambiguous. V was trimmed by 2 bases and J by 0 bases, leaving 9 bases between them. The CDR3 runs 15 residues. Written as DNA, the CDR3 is TGTGCCAGCAGTTTAATGGCGGCTAGCACAGATACGCAGTATTTT. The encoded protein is CASSLMAASTDTQYF.

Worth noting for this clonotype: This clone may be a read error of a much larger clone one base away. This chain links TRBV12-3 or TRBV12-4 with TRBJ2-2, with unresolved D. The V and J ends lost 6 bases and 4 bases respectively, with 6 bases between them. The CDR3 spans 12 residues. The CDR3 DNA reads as TGTGCCAGCAGGTTGGGCACCGGGGAGCTGTTTTTT. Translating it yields CASRLGTGELFF.

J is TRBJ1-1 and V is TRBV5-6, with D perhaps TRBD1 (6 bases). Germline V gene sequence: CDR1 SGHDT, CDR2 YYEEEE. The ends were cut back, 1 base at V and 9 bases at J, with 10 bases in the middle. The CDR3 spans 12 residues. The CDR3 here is CASSLRGAKAFF. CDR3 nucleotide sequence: TGTGCCAGCAGCTTGAGGGGGGCCAAAGCTTTCTTT.

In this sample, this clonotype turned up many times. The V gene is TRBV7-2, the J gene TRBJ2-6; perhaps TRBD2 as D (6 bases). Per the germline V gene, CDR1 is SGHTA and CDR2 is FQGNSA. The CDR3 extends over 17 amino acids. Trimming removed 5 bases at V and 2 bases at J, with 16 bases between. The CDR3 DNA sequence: TGTGCCAGCAGCCCCTCCTGGGGAGGAACTGGGGCCAACGTCCTGACTTTC. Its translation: CASSPSWGGTGANVLTF.

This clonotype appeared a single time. For the CDR3, the DNA is TGCAGTGCTCATATGAAGGGAGCTGAAGAGACCCAGTACTTC. Its protein is CSAHMKGAEETQYF. The chain employs TRBV20-1 and TRBJ2-5, with D possibly matching TRBD2 (5 bases). The CDR3 is 14 amino acids. Germline values: CDR1 DFQATT, CDR2 SNEGSKA (reference sequence). V shed 5 bases and J shed 3 bases, with 16 bases lying between them.

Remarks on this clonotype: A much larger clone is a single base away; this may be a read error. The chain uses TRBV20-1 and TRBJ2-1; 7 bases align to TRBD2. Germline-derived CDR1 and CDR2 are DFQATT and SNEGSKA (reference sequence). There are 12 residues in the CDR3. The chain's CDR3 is CSANRDYNEQLF. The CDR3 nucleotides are TGCAGTGCTAACCGGGACTACAATGAGCAGCTCTTC.

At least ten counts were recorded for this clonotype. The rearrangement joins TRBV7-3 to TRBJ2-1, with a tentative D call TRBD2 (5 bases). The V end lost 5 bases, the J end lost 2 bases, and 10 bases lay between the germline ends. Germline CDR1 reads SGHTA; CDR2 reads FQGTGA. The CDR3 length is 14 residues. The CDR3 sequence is CASSPGIAYNEQFF. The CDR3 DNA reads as TGTGCCAGCAGCCCGGGGATCGCCTACAATGAGCAGTTCTTC. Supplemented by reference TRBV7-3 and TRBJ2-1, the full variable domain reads GAGVSQTPSNKVTEKGKYVELRCDPISGHTALYWYRQSLGQGPEFLIYFQGTGAADDSGLPNDRFFAVRPEGSVSTLKIQRTERGDSAVYLCASSPGIAYNEQFFGPGTRLTVL.

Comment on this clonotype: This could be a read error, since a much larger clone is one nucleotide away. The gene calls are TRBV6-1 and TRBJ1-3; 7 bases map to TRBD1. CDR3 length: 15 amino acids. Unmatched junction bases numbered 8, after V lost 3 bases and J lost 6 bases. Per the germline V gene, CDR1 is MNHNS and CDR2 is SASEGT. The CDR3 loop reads CASSEWTGYANTIYF. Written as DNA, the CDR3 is TGTGCCAGCAGTGAGTGGACAGGCTACGCAAACACCATATATTTT.

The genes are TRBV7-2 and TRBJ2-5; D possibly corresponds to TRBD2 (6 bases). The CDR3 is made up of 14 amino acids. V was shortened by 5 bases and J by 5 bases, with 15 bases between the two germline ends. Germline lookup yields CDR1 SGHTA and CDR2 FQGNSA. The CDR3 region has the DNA TGTGCCAGCAGCCCGGGACTGGCGGTGGAGACCCAGTACTTC. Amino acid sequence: CASSPGLAVETQYF.

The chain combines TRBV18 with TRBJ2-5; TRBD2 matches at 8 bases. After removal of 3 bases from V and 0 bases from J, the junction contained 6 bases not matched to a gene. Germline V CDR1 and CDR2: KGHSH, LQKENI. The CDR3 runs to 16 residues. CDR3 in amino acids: CASSPLASGYQETQYF. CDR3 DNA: TGTGCCAGCTCACCCTTGGCTAGCGGGTACCAAGAGACCCAGTACTTC.

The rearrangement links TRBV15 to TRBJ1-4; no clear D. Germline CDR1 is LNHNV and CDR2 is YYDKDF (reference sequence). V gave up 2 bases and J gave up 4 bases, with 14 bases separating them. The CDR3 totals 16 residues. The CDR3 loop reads CATSRPGRGFNEKLFF. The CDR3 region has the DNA TGTGCCACCAGCAGACCAGGACGGGGATTTAATGAAAAACTGTTTTTT.

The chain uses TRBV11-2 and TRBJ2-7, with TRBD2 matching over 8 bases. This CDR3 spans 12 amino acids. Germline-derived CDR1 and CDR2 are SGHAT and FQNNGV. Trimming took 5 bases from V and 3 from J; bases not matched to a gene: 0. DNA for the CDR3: TGTGCCAGCAGCGGGACTAGCTACGAGCAGTACTTC. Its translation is CASSGTSYEQYF.

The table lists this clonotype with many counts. The CDR3 nucleotides are TGTGCCAGCACCCCACAGGGGGTGTGGGATACGCAGTATTTT. Protein: CASTPQGVWDTQYF. V usage is TRBV12-3 or TRBV12-4 and J usage is TRBJ2-3, with TRBD1 identical over 8 bases. This CDR3 is built from 14 residues. V trimming: 7 bases; J trimming: 6 bases; junction bases outside the gene matches: 9.

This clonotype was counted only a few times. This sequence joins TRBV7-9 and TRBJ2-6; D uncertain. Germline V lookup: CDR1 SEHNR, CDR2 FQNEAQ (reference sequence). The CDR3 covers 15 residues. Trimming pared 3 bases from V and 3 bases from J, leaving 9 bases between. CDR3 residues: CASSLNWFGANVLTF. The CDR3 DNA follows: TGTGCCAGCAGCTTGAACTGGTTTGGGGCCAACGTCCTGACTTTC.

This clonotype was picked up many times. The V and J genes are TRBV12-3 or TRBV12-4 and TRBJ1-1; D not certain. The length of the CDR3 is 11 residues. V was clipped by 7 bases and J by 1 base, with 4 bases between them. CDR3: CASTPNTEAFF. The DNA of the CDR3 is TGTGCCAGCACCCCGAACACTGAAGCTTTCTTT.